The 18 T cell receptor beta chains below were found in one sample sequenced in a study of blood T cells in healthy people across ages. Alongside a J-beta primer mix, a sample-barcoded 5' primer served in a second PCR lasting about 7 to 12 cycles. TCRdb called the 5' RACE reads again in MiXCR, with one record for every CDR3 protein. The sample has 1.8 million or so distinct CDR3 sequences; more than 35% are singletons. The specimen sequenced was blood. These receptors were obtained from a human donor in good health.

Note on this clonotype: This may be a read error, as it is one base from a much larger clone. The rearrangement links TRBV29-1 to TRBJ2-7; TRBD1 agrees at 9 bases. From germline, CDR1 is SQVTM and CDR2 ANQGSEA. Trimming took 4 bases from V and 1 from J; bases not matched to a gene: 8. The CDR3 has 15 residues. The CDR3 DNA is TGCAGCGTTGGTACGGACAGGGGAAGATCCTACGAGCAGTACGTC. This gives the protein CSVGTDRGRSYEQYV.

In this sample, this clonotype turned up a few times. The J gene is TRBJ1-2, the V gene TRBV6-5; 7 nucleotides align to TRBD1. Trimming at V came to 2 bases and at J to 2 bases, leaving 8 bases not matched to a gene. This CDR3 is built from 16 residues. Germline V gene lookup returns CDR1 MNHEY and CDR2 SVGAGI. The CDR3: CASSYTYRGTNYGYTF. The CDR3 DNA sequence: TGTGCCAGCAGTTACACGTACAGGGGAACGAACTATGGCTACACCTTC.

This clonotype has just a few counts. This chain links TRBV6-5 with TRBJ2-6; no firm D call. CDR3 length: 15 residues. V was clipped by 0 bases and J by 3 bases, with 6 bases between them. Germline assignment: CDR1 MNHEY and CDR2 SVGAGI. In nucleotides, the CDR3 is TGTGCCAGCAGTTACTCGATCGGTGGGGCCAACGTCCTGACTTTC. It yields the protein CASSYSIGGANVLTF.

Details on this clonotype: Being one base from a much bigger clone, this may be a read error. This chain joins TRBV20-1 and TRBJ2-1, with D unresolved. This CDR3 has 15 amino acids. The germline V gene has CDR1 DFQATT and CDR2 SNEGSKA (reference sequence). V was shortened by 5 bases and J by 13 bases, with 27 bases between the two germline ends. CDR3 nucleotides: TGCAGTGCTCGACCCCTAGTAACCCTTTCAGAGACCCAGTTCTTC. Its protein is CSARPLVTLSETQFF.

This clonotype has more than one count but fewer than ten. The chain is built from TRBV20-1 and TRBJ1-4, with D tentatively TRBD1 (6 bases). V lost 6 bases and J lost 4, with 15 bases in between. The CDR3 spans 14 residues. The germline V gene has CDR1 DFQATT and CDR2 SNEGSKA (reference sequence). The CDR3 region is CSAPTGTINEKLFF. The CDR3 coding sequence is TGCAGTGCCCCCACGGGGACAATTAATGAAAAACTGTTTTTT.

Details on this clonotype: One junction end does not reproduce the germline sequence, and a read error may be involved. The V call is TRBV6-5, the J call TRBJ2-1; 10 bases fit TRBD2. The CDR3 sequence is 15 residues long. Germline CDR1 and CDR2: MNHEY and SVGAGI. CDR3 residues: CASSQTSGVYNEQCF. Here the CDR3 DNA reads TGTGCCAGCAGTCAAACTAGCGGGGTATACAATGAGCAGTGCTTC.

This clonotype appeared a few times. The chain employs TRBV2 and TRBJ2-3, with TRBD2 matching over 7 bases. The CDR3 has 14 residues. Unmatched junction bases numbered 5, after V lost 3 bases and J lost 5 bases. From germline, CDR1 is SNHLY and CDR2 FYNNEI. In DNA form, the CDR3 reads TGTGCCAGCAGTGAGGAGCGGGGTATAGATACGCAGTATTTT. Translating gives CASSEERGIDTQYF.

The genes are TRBV12-3 or TRBV12-4 and TRBJ2-1; 10 nucleotides line up with TRBD1. Trimming at V came to 6 bases and at J to 5 bases, leaving 7 bases not matched to a gene. CDR3 length: 15 amino acids. The CDR3 is CASSGQGETHNEQFF. The CDR3 DNA reads as TGTGCCAGCAGCGGACAGGGGGAGACCCACAATGAGCAGTTCTTC.

The CDR3 loop is CASSPRIPNTEAFF. DNA of the CDR3: TGTGCCAGCTCCCCAAGAATCCCGAACACTGAAGCTTTCTTT. The rearrangement links TRBV18 to TRBJ1-1; D ambiguous. V lost 6 bases to trimming and J lost 1 base, with 12 bases between them. This CDR3 is 14 amino acids long. Per the germline V gene, CDR1 is KGHSH and CDR2 is LQKENI.

The chain employs TRBV4-3 and TRBJ2-1, with D tentatively TRBD2 (5 bases). The DNA end is more similar to TRBJ2-7, so the J call may be wrong. The CDR3 length is 16 residues. The germline V gene encodes CDR1 LGHNA and CDR2 YSLEER. The CDR3 DNA reads TGCGCCAGCAGCCAAGACCTAGCCCGGCGGGTCAATGAGCAGTACTTC. Its translation is CASSQDLARRVNEQYF.

The chain links TRBV28 to TRBJ2-7; TRBD2 is a possible D gene (6 bases). CDR3 size: 16 residues. Per germline, CDR1 MDHEN and CDR2 SYDVKM. Trimming removed 1 base at V and 3 bases at J, with 16 bases between. As DNA, the CDR3 is TGTGCCAGCAGTTTATATTATGGGGGGTCCGACTACGAGCAGTACTTC. Translation: CASSLYYGGSDYEQYF.

This sequence joins TRBV7-2 and TRBJ1-2; D gene ambiguous. The CDR3 has 15 residues. V was clipped by 1 base and J by 7 bases, with 16 bases between them. Per the germline V gene, CDR1 is SGHTA and CDR2 is FQGNSA. CDR3 loop: CASSLGPLGDTGYTF. CDR3 sequence (DNA): TGTGCCAGCAGCTTAGGACCCTTAGGTGACACTGGCTACACCTTC.

There are many counts of this clonotype. CDR3 protein: CASSYLEAQETQYF. The CDR3 nucleotides are TGTGCCAGCAGTTACCTAGAGGCACAAGAGACCCAGTACTTC. The genes are TRBV6-5 and TRBJ2-5; D call uncertain. The CDR3 is made up of 14 amino acids. V lost 2 bases and J lost 2, with 9 bases in between. Germline CDR1 MNHEY, CDR2 SVGAGI.

This clonotype was detected ten times or more. V gene TRBV4-1 combines with J gene TRBJ1-1, with 7 bases fitting TRBD1. Germline V gene lookup returns CDR1 MGHRA and CDR2 YSYEKL. The V segment lost 3 bases and the J segment 6 bases; nucleotides outside the gene matches: 7. The CDR3 is 14 amino acids. CDR3 sequence (DNA): TGCGCCAGCAGCCATGTAGACAGGGCCCCTGAAGCTTTCTTT. Protein sequence: CASSHVDRAPEAFF.

Remarks on this clonotype: Mismatch with germline at one junction end may stem from a read error. The gene calls are TRBV7-9 and TRBJ1-2; TRBD1 agrees at 10 bases. Germline values: CDR1 SEHNR, CDR2 FQNEAQ (reference sequence). The CDR3 has 18 amino acids. The chain's CDR3 is CASSLRLGQGDWDYGCTF. As DNA, the CDR3 is TGTGCCAGCAGCTTACGCTTAGGACAGGGGGATTGGGACTATGGCTGCACCTTC.

The chain recombines TRBV6-4 with TRBJ2-3; 9 positions match TRBD2. Germline assignment: CDR1 MRHNA and CDR2 SNTAGT. With 4 bases clipped from V and 2 bases from J, the junction kept 4 bases outside the gene matches. The CDR3 covers 15 residues. CDR3 protein: CASSVLAGFTDTQYF. The CDR3 bases are TGTGCCAGCAGTGTCCTAGCGGGGTTCACAGATACGCAGTATTTT.

This clonotype was counted only a few times. The chain has TRBV10-3 and TRBJ2-4; 10 bases match TRBD2. The CDR3 covers 14 residues. Per the germline V gene, CDR1 is ENHRY and CDR2 is SYGVKD. Unmatched junction bases numbered 7, after V lost 3 bases and J lost 11 bases. In DNA, the CDR3 is TGTGCCATCAGTGATCGGGCTAGCGGGGGCGTTCAGTACTTC. Translated: CAISDRASGGVQYF.

The chain uses TRBV20-1 and TRBJ1-1; weak D call: TRBD1 (5 bases). V lost 6 bases and J 5 bases, leaving 28 bases between the germline ends. Germline V gene sequence: CDR1 DFQATT, CDR2 SNEGSKA (reference sequence). This CDR3 comprises 17 residues. The chain's CDR3 is CSAIVRGRARIGTEAFF. The CDR3, as DNA: TGCAGTGCCATCGTGCGAGGCAGGGCTAGAATCGGGACTGAAGCTTTCTTT.